This passage covers 7 T cell receptor beta chains from one sample sequenced in a study of T-cell memory formation after mild COVID-19. Each CDR3 protein is one row after TCRdb ran MiXCR on the 5' RACE reads. There are about 320,000 distinct CDR3 sequences in the sample; approximately 14% occur only once, and roughly 21% lies in the top ten. Sequencing was carried out using PBMCs or a T cell subset sorted from them (not recorded which). The receptors here all came from a young man who had mild COVID-19 (a few samples of this study predate the infection). Cell type and time point are not known.

The sample holds a few counts of this clonotype. The rearrangement joins TRBV4-1 to TRBJ2-3, with 9 nucleotides matching TRBD2. J lost 5 bases, V lost 1 base, and 10 bases had no gene match. The CDR3 is made up of 17 amino acids. Looked up from germline, CDR1 is MGHRA and CDR2 is YSYEKL. The CDR3 loop reads CASSQAFASGDGDTQYF. The CDR3 coding sequence is TGCGCCAGCAGCCAAGCTTTCGCTAGCGGGGACGGAGATACGCAGTATTTT.

The V call is TRBV28, the J call TRBJ2-5; the D call may be TRBD1 or TRBD2 (6 bases each). Germline values: CDR1 MDHEN, CDR2 SYDVKM. V lost 8 bases and J lost 5, with 18 bases in between. The CDR3 runs 14 residues. CDR3 protein: CASVSGGLAETQYF. In DNA form, the CDR3 reads TGTGCCAGCGTCTCTGGGGGGCTGGCGGAGACCCAGTACTTC.

The table lists this clonotype with many counts. The genes are TRBV5-1 and TRBJ1-1; 8 nucleotides match TRBD1. Germline V gene sequence: CDR1 SGHRS, CDR2 YFSETQ. This CDR3 has 16 residues. J lost 4 bases, V lost 3 bases, and 11 bases had no gene match. CDR3 residues: CASSSGQGQASTEAFF. The DNA of the CDR3 is TGCGCCAGCAGCTCCGGACAGGGACAGGCGAGCACTGAAGCTTTCTTT.

This clonotype was seen at least ten times. The chain joins TRBV7-9 to TRBJ1-5; TRBD1 might be the D (5 bases). Germline loops: CDR1 SEHNR, CDR2 FQNEAQ (reference sequence). The V and J ends lost 4 bases and 4 bases respectively, with 8 bases between them. The CDR3 length is 13 residues. CDR3 DNA: TGTGCCAGCAGCTCCGGGGGGAATCAGCCCCAGCATTTT. Translation: CASSSGGNQPQHF.

This clonotype was observed a handful of times. This sequence joins TRBV7-3 and TRBJ2-1, with 11 positions matching TRBD2. The germline V gene has CDR1 SGHTA and CDR2 FQGTGA. Trimming cost V 4 bases and J 3 bases; bases outside gene matches: 5. This CDR3 comprises 16 residues. For the CDR3, the DNA is TGTGCCAGCAGCTCAGGCGGGACTAGCGGCTACAATGAGCAGTTCTTC. It is translated as CASSSGGTSGYNEQFF. Variable domain in full (rest from reference TRBV7-3 and TRBJ2-1): GAGVSQTPSNKVTEKGKYVELRCDPISGHTALYWYRQSLGQGPEFLIYFQGTGAADDSGLPNDRFFAVRPEGSVSTLKIQRTERGDSAVYLCASSSGGTSGYNEQFFGPGTRLTVL.

The chain recombines TRBV9 with TRBJ1-5; D remains ambiguous. Trimming took 4 bases from V and 3 from J, leaving 8 bases between them. CDR1 and CDR2 (germline): SGDLS, YYNGEE. CDR3 length: 13 amino acids. CDR3 amino acids: CASSSANNQPQHF. In DNA, the CDR3 is TGTGCCAGCAGCTCGGCCAACAATCAGCCCCAGCATTTT.

Only a few counts were recorded for this clonotype. The V call is TRBV7-6, the J call TRBJ1-4, with D possibly TRBD1 on 5 matching bases. The length of the CDR3 is 14 residues. Germline lookup yields CDR1 SGHVS and CDR2 FNYEAQ. The germline V and J ends were trimmed by 5 bases and 7 bases, with 14 bases remaining between them. CDR3 sequence: CASSPMGGVEKLFF. The CDR3 DNA follows: TGTGCCAGCAGCCCAATGGGGGGAGTTGAAAAACTGTTTTTT.